The 12 T cell receptor beta chains below come from one sample, sequenced in a study of cytomegalovirus exposure and HLA in healthy donors. This PCR relied on a set of 60 Vbeta primers and 13 Jbeta primers. TCRdb keeps only in-frame clones here, not all; method: immunoSEQ multiplex PCR. The repertoire table contains fewer than 100,000 clones. The sequenced sample consisted of PBMCs. These receptors all stem from an older woman in good health and CMV-seronegative.

V gene TRBV11-2 combines with J gene TRBJ2-3; weak D call: TRBD2 (5 bases). This CDR3 comprises 12 residues. V gave up 5 bases and J gave up 7 bases, with 10 bases separating them. Germline CDR1 reads SGHAT; CDR2 reads FQNNGV. The CDR3 nucleotides read TGTGCCAGCAGCAGCGGTCTGAATACGCAGTATTTT. Translating it yields CASSSGLNTQYF. The full variable domain, rest sourced from reference TRBV11-2 and TRBJ2-3, is EAGVAQSPRYKIIEKRQSVAFWCNPISGHATLYWYQQILGQGPKLLIQFQNNGVVDDSQLPKDRFSAERLKGVDSTLKIQPAKLEDSAVYLCASSSGLNTQYFGPGTRLTVL.

CDR3 in DNA: TGCGCCAGCAGCTTTGGACACAGGAACTGGGCTAGCGGGAGGGATGAGCAGTTCTTC. Its translation is CASSFGHRNWASGRDEQFF. V gene TRBV5-1 combines with J gene TRBJ2-1; TRBD2 matches at 12 bases. The CDR3 has 19 amino acids. J gave up 8 bases and V 2 bases, and 17 bases lay outside the gene matches. Germline V gene sequence: CDR1 SGHRS, CDR2 YFSETQ. The complete variable domain, with remaining parts taken from reference TRBV5-1 and TRBJ2-1, reads KAGVTQTPRYLIKTRGQQVTLSCSPISGHRSVSWYQQTPGQGLQFLFEYFSETQRNKGNFPGRFSGRQFSNSRSEMNVSTLELGDSALYLCASSFGHRNWASGRDEQFFGPGTRLTVL.

The CDR3 coding sequence is TGTGCCAGCAGTTACGAAACAGAGCCCAACACTGAAGCTTTCTTT. It specifies CASSYETEPNTEAFF. This chain uses TRBV6-5 with TRBJ1-1; D not certain. V was clipped by 2 bases and J by 2 bases, with 12 bases between them. Germline CDR1 is MNHEY and CDR2 is SVGAGI. The CDR3 consists of 15 residues.

This chain uses TRBV7-9 with TRBJ1-4; D unclear. V was cut by 5 bases and J by 5 bases, with 15 bases left in between. CDR1 and CDR2 from the germline V gene are SEHNR and FQNEAQ (reference sequence). The CDR3 is 15 amino acids. CDR3 DNA: TGTGCCAGCAGCCGCGGAACTGCGATAAATGAAAAACTGTTTTTT. Translation: CASSRGTAINEKLFF.

The rearrangement links TRBV6-7 to TRBJ2-5; 10 nucleotides agree with TRBD2. TRBV6-7 is marked as an open reading frame, function uncertain. V lost 6 bases, J lost 3 bases, and 1 base stayed unmatched. The CDR3 totals 13 residues. CDR3 nucleotide sequence: TGTGCCAGCAGCGGACTAGCGGAAGAGACCCAGTACTTC. Translation gives CASSGLAEETQYF.

This sequence joins TRBV5-1 and TRBJ2-2; 9 bases align to TRBD2. The CDR3 sequence is 17 residues long. CDR1 and CDR2 (germline): SGHRS, YFSETQ. J was trimmed by 0 bases and V by 2 bases; bases with no gene match: 5. CDR3: CASSFAGTSTNTGELFF. The CDR3 DNA is TGCGCCAGCAGCTTTGCCGGGACTAGCACGAACACCGGGGAGCTGTTTTTT.

The rearrangement links TRBV28 to TRBJ1-2; TRBD1 matches at 8 bases. The CDR3 length is 13 residues. In germline, CDR1 is MDHEN, CDR2 SYDVKM. V dropped 5 bases and J dropped 3; count of bases not matched to a gene: 2. The CDR3 loop is CASSGGQDYGYTF. CDR3 bases: TGTGCCAGCAGTGGGGGACAGGACTATGGCTACACCTTC.

The CDR3 here is CASSLDRVRDTQYF. CDR3 nucleotide sequence: TGCGCCAGCAGCTTGGACAGGGTTAGAGATACGCAGTATTTT. The gene calls are TRBV5-1 and TRBJ2-3, with a weak D call TRBD1 (6 bases). Germline V gene data show CDR1 as SGHRS and CDR2 as YFSETQ. The V end was cut by 0 bases, the J end by 5 bases, with 10 bases between. The CDR3 sequence is 14 residues long. The full variable domain, its missing parts supplied by reference TRBV5-1 and TRBJ2-3, is KAGVTQTPRYLIKTRGQQVTLSCSPISGHRSVSWYQQTPGQGLQFLFEYFSETQRNKGNFPGRFSGRQFSNSRSEMNVSTLELGDSALYLCASSLDRVRDTQYFGPGTRLTVL.

The CDR3 sequence: CASSEGYEQYF. The CDR3 DNA reads TGTGCCAGCAGTGAAGGCTACGAGCAGTACTTC. The J gene is TRBJ2-5, the V gene TRBV2; no definite D call. Matching the DNA end better, TRBJ2-7 makes the J call doubtful. Germline CDR1 SNHLY, CDR2 FYNNEI. The CDR3 totals 11 residues.

The chain joins TRBV6-1 to TRBJ2-7; D not certain. The CDR3 loop spans 13 amino acids. Trimming removed 1 base at V and 6 bases at J, with 10 bases between. Per the germline V gene, CDR1 is MNHNS and CDR2 is SASEGT. The CDR3 bases are TGTGCCAGCAGTGAAGACTTGCCCTCCGAGCAGTACTTC. Protein sequence: CASSEDLPSEQYF.

The chain combines TRBV9 with TRBJ2-3; the match to TRBD2 covers 7 bases. CDR1 and CDR2 from the germline V gene are SGDLS and YYNGEE. The junction had 11 bases not matched to a gene; V was cut back by 3 bases and J by 13 bases. The length of the CDR3 is 13 residues. The CDR3 bases are TGTGCCAGCAGCGCGGAATCCGGGAGGAGCGAGTATTTT. Translation gives CASSAESGRSEYF.

The gene calls are TRBV7-6 and TRBJ2-7, with D tentatively TRBD2 (5 bases). Trimming took off 0 bases at V and 6 bases at J, with 18 bases between the two ends. There are 16 residues in the CDR3. Germline V gives CDR1 SGHVS, CDR2 FNYEAQ. The CDR3 region is CASSLAVSGTDSEQYF. CDR3 nucleotides: TGTGCCAGCAGCTTAGCGGTAAGCGGTACCGACTCCGAGCAGTACTTC.